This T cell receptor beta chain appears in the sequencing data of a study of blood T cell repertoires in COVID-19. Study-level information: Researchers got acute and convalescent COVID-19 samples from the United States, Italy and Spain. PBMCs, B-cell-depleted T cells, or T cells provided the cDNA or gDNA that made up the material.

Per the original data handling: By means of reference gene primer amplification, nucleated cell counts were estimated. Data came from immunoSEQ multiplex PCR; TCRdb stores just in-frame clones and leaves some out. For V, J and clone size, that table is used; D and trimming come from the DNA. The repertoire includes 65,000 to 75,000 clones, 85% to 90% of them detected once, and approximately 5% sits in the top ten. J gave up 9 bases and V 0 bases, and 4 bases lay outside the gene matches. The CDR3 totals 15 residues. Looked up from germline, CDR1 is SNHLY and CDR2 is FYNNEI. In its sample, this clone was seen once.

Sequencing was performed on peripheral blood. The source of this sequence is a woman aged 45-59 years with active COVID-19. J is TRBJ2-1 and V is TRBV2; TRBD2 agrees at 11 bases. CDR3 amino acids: CASSEALAGVGEQFF. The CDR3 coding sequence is TGTGCCAGCAGTGAAGCACTAGCGGGAGTGGGTGAGCAGTTCTTC.